Below, 23 T cell receptor beta chains from the same sample are listed, as sequenced in a study of blood T cell repertoires in COVID-19. The protocol was immunoSEQ multiplex PCR, while the TCRdb copy is restricted to in-frame clones and leaves out a portion. This table holds about 120,000 clones, under 85% found once. The specimen sequenced was peripheral blood. These receptors came from a man aged 55 to 69 with acute or convalescent COVID-19.

V is TRBV6-5 and J is TRBJ2-7, with D maybe TRBD1 (5 bases). Trimming pared 8 bases from V and 7 bases from J, leaving 21 bases between. Germline CDR1 is MNHEY and CDR2 is SVGAGI. CDR3 length equals 14 residues. The DNA for the CDR3 is TGTGCCAGCGGTACCGACTGGGGCCGGAGAGAGCAGTACTTC. This gives the protein CASGTDWGRREQYF.

The chain has TRBV2 and TRBJ2-7; D may be TRBD1 (5 bases). V was shortened by 6 bases and J by 2 bases, with 5 bases between the two germline ends. Germline V lookup: CDR1 SNHLY, CDR2 FYNNEI. The CDR3 has 11 amino acids. As DNA, the CDR3 is TGTGCCAGCAGACAGGCCTACGAGCAGTACTTC. Residues: CASRQAYEQYF.

The chain is built from TRBV5-1 and TRBJ1-6; 8 bases align to TRBD1. The trim removed 5 bases at V and 9 bases at J, leaving 7 bases unmatched. Per germline, CDR1 SGHRS and CDR2 YFSETQ. The CDR3 extends over 14 amino acids. The chain's CDR3 is CASRNRTGISPLHF. The CDR3 coding sequence is TGCGCCAGCAGGAATCGGACAGGGATTTCACCCCTCCACTTT.

The chain combines TRBV4-1 with TRBJ2-3; weak D call: TRBD2 (5 bases). Germline-derived CDR1 and CDR2 are MGHRA and YSYEKL. Trimming pared 4 bases from V and 4 bases from J, leaving 27 bases between. The CDR3 has 19 amino acids. CDR3 nucleotide sequence: TGCGCCAGCAGCCTCCTTGGACGAGGACGGCTAGCAGGCGCAGATACGCAGTATTTT. This translates into CASSLLGRGRLAGADTQYF.

The chain recombines TRBV5-4 with TRBJ2-2, with 13 bases aligning to TRBD2. V dropped 5 bases and J dropped 0; count of bases not matched to a gene: 7. Germline-derived CDR1 and CDR2 are SGHNT and YYREEE (reference sequence). The CDR3 runs to 18 residues. CDR3 protein: CASSYPGLAGTNTGELFF. As DNA, the CDR3 is TGTGCCAGCAGTTACCCGGGACTAGCGGGGACGAACACCGGGGAGCTGTTTTTT.

The V and J genes are TRBV29-1 and TRBJ2-1; possibly TRBD1 for D (6 bases). CDR1 is SQVTM and CDR2 is ANQGSEA in the germline V gene. V was clipped by 7 bases and J by 6 bases, with 19 bases between them. The CDR3 extends over 14 amino acids. As DNA, the CDR3 is TGCAGCGGGACCGGGACACCCCGAACCAATGAGCAGTTCTTC. This translates into CSGTGTPRTNEQFF.

The chain links TRBV6-5 to TRBJ1-2; TRBD1 matches at 8 bases. Germline assignment: CDR1 MNHEY and CDR2 SVGAGI. With V trimmed by 0 bases and J by 4 bases, 4 bases remained unmatched. The CDR3 extends over 15 amino acids. Written as DNA, the CDR3 is TGTGCCAGCAGTTACTCCCAGGGGGCTGTCTATGGCTACACCTTC. Translation gives CASSYSQGAVYGYTF.

This clone has just one count. The chain joins TRBV5-1 to TRBJ2-3; 9 nucleotides line up with TRBD2. Trimming took 5 bases from V and 6 from J; bases not matched to a gene: 10. CDR3 size: 15 residues. Germline V gene data show CDR1 as SGHRS and CDR2 as YFSETQ. The CDR3 DNA is TGCGCCAGCAGGACTAGCGGCGGAGAGGGGGATACGCAGTATTTT. Translating gives CASRTSGGEGDTQYF.

Here the CDR3 DNA reads TGTGCCAGCTCACCAATTACGACTAGCGAAAGCTTCCATGAGCAGTTCTTC. Its translation: CASSPITTSESFHEQFF. The genes are TRBV18 and TRBJ2-1; 8 bases map to TRBD2. With V trimmed by 2 bases and J by 8 bases, 14 bases remained unmatched. The CDR3 is made up of 17 amino acids. Germline V gene data show CDR1 as KGHSH and CDR2 as LQKENI.

The V and J genes are TRBV3-1 (or the pseudogene TRBV3-2) and TRBJ2-3; 10 nucleotides line up with TRBD2. The junction had 10 bases not matched to a gene; V was cut back by 1 base and J by 6 bases. Germline V gene sequence: CDR1 LGHDT, CDR2 YNNKEL (reference sequence). The CDR3 is 17 residues long. Written as DNA, the CDR3 is TGTGCCAGCAGCCAAGCCCCAGCGGGAGGGCCTGAGGATACGCAGTATTTT. Protein product: CASSQAPAGGPEDTQYF.

The J gene is TRBJ1-3, the V gene TRBV18; D ambiguous. Between the trimmed V and J ends, which lost 4 bases and 0 bases, there was a span of 13 bases. The CDR3 runs 16 residues. CDR1 is KGHSH and CDR2 is LQKENI in the germline V gene. The CDR3 reads CASSLYAEYSGNTIYF. The CDR3 nucleotides read TGTGCCAGCTCACTTTATGCGGAATACTCTGGAAACACCATATATTTT.

J is TRBJ1-1 and V is TRBV3-1 (or the pseudogene TRBV3-2); no firm D call. From germline, CDR1 is LGHDT and CDR2 YNNKEL (reference sequence). The CDR3 totals 14 residues. Trimming removed 2 bases from V and 2 bases from J, with 9 bases in between. The DNA for the CDR3 is TGTGCCAGCAGCCAACGGGAGCCAAACACTGAAGCTTTCTTT. Translation gives CASSQREPNTEAFF.

The rearrangement uses TRBV25-1 and TRBJ1-2; D ambiguous. The germline V gene has CDR1 MGHDK and CDR2 SYGVNS. The CDR3 length is 12 residues. V was cut by 8 bases and J by 4 bases, with 11 bases left in between. CDR3 coding DNA: TGTGCCAGCCGGGAGGGCTTCTATGGCTACACCTTC. Translated: CASREGFYGYTF.

The rearrangement links TRBV5-1 to TRBJ1-6; D is uncertain. V was trimmed by 0 bases and J by 8 bases, leaving 12 bases between them. Germline V gene lookup returns CDR1 SGHRS and CDR2 YFSETQ. The CDR3 spans 15 residues. The CDR3 sequence is CASSLDGRSDSPLHF. CDR3 DNA sequence: TGCGCCAGCAGCTTGGATGGCAGGTCGGATTCACCCCTCCACTTT.

The chain has TRBV27 and TRBJ1-6; D unclear. The germline V and J ends were trimmed by 6 bases and 0 bases, with 6 bases remaining between them. CDR1 is MNHEY, CDR2 SMNVEV, per germline (reference sequence). The CDR3 spans 14 residues. The CDR3 region has the DNA TGTGCCAGCAGATGGAGCTCCTATAATTCACCCCTCCACTTT. Protein: CASRWSSYNSPLHF.

J is TRBJ2-4 and V is TRBV21-1; the table's D call of TRBD2 was not tested on the DNA. TRBV21-1 is a documented pseudogene. The CDR3 consists of 18 residues. The CDR3 sequence is CASSKGEEVSLAKNIQYF. The CDR3, as DNA: TGTGCCAGCAGCAAAGGAGAAGAGGTCTCCCTAGCCAAAAACATTCAGTACTTC.

This rearrangement joins TRBV28 to TRBJ1-5, with D uncertain. V lost 2 bases to trimming and J lost 4 bases, with 6 bases between them. CDR3 size: 13 residues. The germline V gene encodes CDR1 MDHEN and CDR2 SYDVKM. The CDR3 nucleotides read TGTGCCAGCAGTTTAAGGCGGAATCAGCCCCAGCATTTT. Amino acids: CASSLRRNQPQHF. Filled out from reference TRBV28 and TRBJ1-5, the complete variable domain reads DVKVTQSSRYLVKRTGEKVFLECVQDMDHENMFWYRQDPGLGLRLIYFSYDVKMKEKGDIPEGYSVSREKKERFSLILESASTNQTSMYLCASSLRRNQPQHFGDGTRLSIL.

This clone was recorded many times. The chain joins TRBV3-1 (or the pseudogene TRBV3-2) to TRBJ1-4; 7 bases line up with TRBD1. The V and J ends lost 4 bases and 4 bases, in that order; junction bases with no gene match: 6. Germline CDR1 LGHDT, CDR2 YNNKEL (reference sequence). The CDR3 is 15 residues long. CDR3 in DNA: TGTGCCAGCAGCCGGTTGGGACAGCTTAATGAAAAACTGTTTTTT. Its translation: CASSRLGQLNEKLFF.

The rearrangement links TRBV18 to TRBJ1-6, with 9 bases identical to TRBD1. Trimming took 5 bases from V and 7 from J; bases not matched to a gene: 3. The CDR3 has 14 residues. In germline, CDR1 is KGHSH, CDR2 LQKENI. CDR3 bases: TGTGCCAGCTCATCGGGACAGGGAAATTCACCCCTCCACTTT. Translated: CASSSGQGNSPLHF.

V is TRBV11-2 and J is TRBJ2-2, with D possibly matching TRBD2 (5 bases). The CDR3 spans 16 residues. Trimming shortened V by 5 bases and J by 4 bases, and 17 bases separated the two germline ends. The germline gives CDR1 SGHAT, CDR2 FQNNGV. In nucleotides, the CDR3 is TGTGCCAGCAGCCCCATCTCGGGGAAGGTCACCGGGGAGCTGTTTTTT. Its translation is CASSPISGKVTGELFF.

The J gene is TRBJ1-2, the V gene TRBV29-1, with TRBD1 identical over 11 bases. This CDR3 is 12 amino acids long. Germline CDR1 SQVTM, CDR2 ANQGSEA. The V segment lost 3 bases and the J segment 8 bases; nucleotides outside the gene matches: 2. In DNA form, the CDR3 reads TGCAGCGTTGATGGGACAGGGGGAGGCTACACCTTC. Translating gives CSVDGTGGGYTF. The full variable domain, with the rest looked up from reference TRBV29-1 and TRBJ1-2, is SAVISQKPSRDICQRGTSLTIQCQVDSQVTMMFWYRQQPGQSLTLIATANQGSEATYESGFVIDKFPISRPNLTFSTLTVSNMSPEDSSIYLCSVDGTGGGYTFGSGTRLTVV.

The V and J genes are TRBV4-2 and TRBJ2-1; 8 bases fit TRBD2. V lost 0 bases, J lost 5 bases, and 6 bases stayed unmatched. Germline-derived CDR1 and CDR2 are LGHNA and YNFKEQ. The CDR3 has 16 amino acids. CDR3 in DNA: TGTGCCAGCAGCCAAGATGGCCTGGGACTAGACAATGAGCAGTTCTTC. Residues: CASSQDGLGLDNEQFF.

This clone turned up a few times. The V call is TRBV28, the J call TRBJ2-1; 7 bases line up with TRBD2. The germline V gene encodes CDR1 MDHEN and CDR2 SYDVKM. V lost 2 bases and J lost 2; bases outside the gene matches: 3. The CDR3 is made up of 15 amino acids. CDR3 residues: CASSLDSGPYNEQFF. CDR3 coding DNA: TGTGCCAGCAGTTTAGATAGCGGGCCCTACAATGAGCAGTTCTTC. The entire variable domain, with the rest obtained from reference TRBV28 and TRBJ2-1, is as follows: DVKVTQSSRYLVKRTGEKVFLECVQDMDHENMFWYRQDPGLGLRLIYFSYDVKMKEKGDIPEGYSVSREKKERFSLILESASTNQTSMYLCASSLDSGPYNEQFFGPGTRLTVL.